The 8 T cell receptor beta chains in this list originate from one sample, sequenced in a study of spatial heterogeneity in lung cancer (dated by TCRdb to the late 2010s). The time point label corresponds to: sample taken at primary tumor resection. The antigens of these receptors remain unknown. Here is what the overall study found, with its caveats: The tumor nonsynonymous mutation count correlated with the number of expanded intratumoral alpha and beta TCRs.

Receptor libraries were prepared by 5' RACE. The instrument given in TCRdb is NextSeq 500. TCRdb took the public reads, trimmed them with fastp at Q25, ran MiXCR for clone calling and kept in-frame beta chains. Here each entry gathers all rows of one CDR3 protein and keeps the most common genes and DNA. The sample table holds approximately 10,000 distinct CDR3 sequences, of which just under 6.5% were seen once. The top ten clonotypes cover roughly 30% of the sample. Here the sequenced sample was lung tumor tissue, taken at surgery. These receptors all stem from a male donor with early-stage non-small cell lung cancer.

Judged by abundance, this clonotype is large. The chain joins TRBV12-3 or TRBV12-4 to TRBJ1-2; 8 bases fit TRBD1. V gave up 4 bases and J gave up 8 bases; unmatched junction bases: 12. This CDR3 comprises 15 residues. The CDR3 DNA reads as TGTGCCAGCAGTTCTGACAGGGGCGGTAGACAAGGCTACACCTTC. Translation gives CASSSDRGGRQGYTF.

This clonotype was seen more than once but under ten times. The J gene is TRBJ1-2, the V gene TRBV2, with a possible D match to TRBD1 (5 bases). The CDR3 consists of 14 residues. CDR1 is SNHLY and CDR2 is FYNNEI in the germline V gene. Trimming took off 9 bases at V and 6 bases at J, with 20 bases between the two ends. The CDR3 bases are TGTGCCAGGAGGGGAAATGTGGGATCGAATGGCTACACCTTC. Protein product: CARRGNVGSNGYTF.

The rearrangement uses TRBV5-1 and TRBJ2-6, with 7 bases that match TRBD1. V lost 3 bases to trimming and J lost 0 bases; unmatched junction nucleotides: 3. Germline assignment: CDR1 SGHRS and CDR2 YFSETQ. The CDR3 consists of 16 residues. CDR3 nucleotide sequence: TGCGCCAGCAGCTCGGGACAGACCTCTGGGGCCAACGTCCTGACTTTC. Amino acid sequence: CASSSGQTSGANVLTF. Based on the CDR3 plus reference TRBV5-1 and TRBJ2-6, the full variable domain is KAGVTQTPRYLIKTRGQQVTLSCSPISGHRSVSWYQQTPGQGLQFLFEYFSETQRNKGNFPGRFSGRQFSNSRSEMNVSTLELGDSALYLCASSSGQTSGANVLTFGAGSRLTVL.

This clonotype was observed at least ten times. In nucleotides, the CDR3 is TGTGCCAGCAGCTTACGGGTGCTGGAGACCCAGTACTTC. Translated: CASSLRVLETQYF. The rearrangement joins TRBV7-8 to TRBJ2-5; no clear D. CDR1 is SGHVS, CDR2 FQNEAQ, per germline. The CDR3 has 13 amino acids. V dropped 2 bases and J dropped 5 bases, with 9 bases sitting between them.

The rearrangement joins TRBV5-1 to TRBJ1-3, with D unresolved. CDR3 length: 15 residues. CDR1 is SGHRS, CDR2 YFSETQ, per germline. V was pared by 1 base and J by 4 bases, with 12 bases between. CDR3 in DNA: TGCGCCAGCAGCTTGATGGGCGTCCAAGGAAACACCATATATTTT. Translating gives CASSLMGVQGNTIYF.

This clonotype has a count of ten or more. This chain uses TRBV10-3 with TRBJ2-7; 7 nucleotides line up with TRBD1. Trimming cost V 9 bases and J 4 bases; bases outside gene matches: 6. CDR1 and CDR2 (germline): ENHRY, SYGVKD. This CDR3 contains 12 residues. Written as DNA, the CDR3 is TGTGCCATTTCCCGGGACAGTTACGAGCAGTACTTC. It specifies CAISRDSYEQYF.

This clonotype was seen a handful of times. The gene calls are TRBV30 and TRBJ1-1; D remains ambiguous. The CDR3 spans 14 residues. V lost 2 bases to trimming and J lost 2 bases, with 12 bases between them. From germline, CDR1 is GTSNPN and CDR2 SVGIG (reference sequence). CDR3 loop: CAWSKLSGNTEAFF. CDR3 DNA sequence: TGTGCCTGGAGTAAGCTGTCCGGTAACACTGAAGCTTTCTTT.

This clonotype is labeled as medium-sized. The chain combines TRBV20-1 with TRBJ2-1; D ambiguous. In germline, CDR1 is DFQATT, CDR2 SNEGSKA (reference sequence). Deletions cut 4 bases from V and 7 bases from J, with 17 bases between. This CDR3 spans 14 amino acids. CDR3 region: CSAMKPQMGNEQFF. The CDR3 region has the DNA TGCAGTGCTATGAAACCACAGATGGGGAATGAGCAGTTCTTC.